The 3 T cell receptor beta chains in this list originate from one sample, sequenced in a study of cytomegalovirus exposure and HLA in healthy donors. Use of 60 Vbeta and 13 Jbeta primers characterized the PCR. Produced via immunoSEQ multiplex PCR; TCRdb's table is partial and in-frame only. The data hold approximately 140,000 clones, with 63% observed a single time. The specimen sequenced was PBMCs. The receptors come from a woman in her sixties or seventies in good health and CMV-seropositive.

CDR3 DNA sequence: TGTGCCAGCAGTGAAAGACAGGGGTTGGATTCACCCCTCCACTTT. Amino acid sequence: CASSERQGLDSPLHF. The chain is built from TRBV2 and TRBJ1-6; 8 bases are shared with TRBD1. The CDR3 is 15 amino acids. Germline values: CDR1 SNHLY, CDR2 FYNNEI. The trim removed 2 bases at V and 8 bases at J, leaving 5 bases unmatched.

The chain recombines TRBV27 with TRBJ2-3; D is unresolved. This CDR3 has 15 amino acids. The V gene lost 2 bases and the J gene lost 2 bases, with 11 bases spanning the gap. Germline lookup yields CDR1 MNHEY and CDR2 SMNVEV (reference sequence). For the CDR3, the DNA is TGTGCCAGCAGTTTAACAGTGGGCACCACAGATACGCAGTATTTT. As protein: CASSLTVGTTDTQYF.

The rearrangement joins TRBV5-1 to TRBJ2-3; possibly TRBD2 for D (5 bases). The germline CDR1 and CDR2 sequences are SGHRS and YFSETQ. Trimming cost V 4 bases and J 8 bases, with 23 bases left between them. This CDR3 region has 16 residues. CDR3 in DNA: TGCGCCAGCAGCCTCGACCCGGGGATTCAATCAGTTACGCAGTATTTT. Amino acids: CASSLDPGIQSVTQYF.